This T cell receptor beta chain originates from a study of blood T cells in healthy people across ages. For the second PCR, which ran for 7 to 11 cycles, a sample-barcoded 5' primer and a J-beta primer mix were used. Every cDNA molecule carried a tag from a template-switch adaptor bearing 12 random nucleotides. TCRdb re-called the 5' RACE reads through MiXCR, storing one row per CDR3 protein. Among 1,500,000 or so distinct CDR3 sequences listed, approximately 39% were seen once. Study-level findings and limits: The donors' CMV status was not determined, possibly confounding changes in expanded clonotypes.

Of note for this clonotype: What it recognizes is unknown.

The germline V and J ends were trimmed by 5 bases and 5 bases, with 16 bases remaining between them. The CDR3 consists of 15 residues. Germline V gives CDR1 LNHNV, CDR2 YYDKDF (reference sequence). The material sequenced was blood. The rearrangement links TRBV15 to TRBJ2-1, with a weak D call TRBD2 (5 bases). The receptor was isolated from a woman aged 18-29 years in good health. The CDR3 sequence is CATSSNRLLDNEQFF. DNA of the CDR3: TGTGCCACCAGCTCCAACCGACTATTAGACAATGAGCAGTTCTTC.